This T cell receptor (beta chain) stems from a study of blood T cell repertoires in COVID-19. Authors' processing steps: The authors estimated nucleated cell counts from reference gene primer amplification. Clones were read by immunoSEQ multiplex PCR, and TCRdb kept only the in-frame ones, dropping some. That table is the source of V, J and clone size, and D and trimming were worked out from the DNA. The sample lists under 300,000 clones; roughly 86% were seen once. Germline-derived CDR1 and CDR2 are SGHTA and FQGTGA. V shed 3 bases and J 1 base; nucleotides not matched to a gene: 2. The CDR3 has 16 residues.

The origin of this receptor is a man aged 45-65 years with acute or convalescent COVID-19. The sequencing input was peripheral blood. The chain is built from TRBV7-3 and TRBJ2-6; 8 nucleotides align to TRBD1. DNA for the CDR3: TGTGCCAGCAGCTTCCAGGGGGCGTCTGGGGCCAACGTCCTGACTTTC. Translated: CASSFQGASGANVLTF.